A selection of T cell receptor beta chains follows, all from one sample in a study of Graves' ophthalmopathy and Graves' hyperthyroidism. Using its own MiXCR run on the multiplex PCR reads, TCRdb lists one record per CDR3 protein. The sample yields fewer than 600,000 distinct CDR3 sequences, roughly 14% seen once. What was sequenced was blood. Receptors were obtained from a woman in her 30s with Graves' ophthalmopathy. Both conserved end residues are part of each CDR3. The D gene is left open where the match is weak. Expanded clones are given a class, and other clones once, few, many or no size at all.

clone size	J gene	V gene	D gene	CDR3 protein	CDR3 DNA
-	TRBJ1-1	TRBV19	-	CASSIARQNTEAFF	TGTGCCAGTAGTATTGCACGGCAGAACACTGAAGCTTTCTTT
many	TRBJ2-7	TRBV4-1	-	CASTQDAGRSYEQYF	TGCGCCAGCACCCAAGATGCAGGGCGTTCCTACGAGCAGTACTTC
many	TRBJ2-2	TRBV7-2	-	CASRIGGTGELFF	TGTGCCAGCAGAATAGGAGGAACCGGGGAGCTGTTTTTT
many	TRBJ1-3	TRBV12-3/TRBV12-4	-	CASSLGAGNTIYF	TGTGCCAGCAGTTTGGGGGCTGGAAACACCATATATTTT
many	TRBJ2-7	TRBV13	TRBD2	CASSFSSGRANEQYF	TGTGCCAGCAGCTTCAGTAGCGGGAGGGCCAACGAGCAGTACTTC
many	TRBJ1-2	TRBV10-2	-	CASSQEQYGYTF	TGCGCCAGCAGTCAGGAACAGTATGGCTACACCTTC
many	TRBJ2-7	TRBV6-1	TRBD2	CASAPTGGAYEQYF	TGTGCCAGCGCCCCGACGGGGGGGGCCTACGAGCAGTACTTC
many	TRBJ1-1	TRBV20-1	-	CSATRDGGITEAFF	TGCAGTGCGACACGGGACGGTGGAATCACTGAAGCTTTCTTT
many	TRBJ2-4	TRBV19	TRBD2	CASGSGTSGFLAKNIQYF	TGTGCCAGTGGTTCCGGGACTAGCGGGTTCCTAGCCAAAAACATTCAGTACTTC
few	TRBJ2-5	TRBV20-1	-	CSANQEYETQYF	TGCAGTGCTAATCAGGAGTACGAGACCCAGTACTTC
many	TRBJ2-5	TRBV6-2/TRBV6-3	TRBD2	CASSYKRSGGGETQYF	TGTGCCAGCAGTTATAAGCGTAGCGGGGGCGGGGAGACCCAGTACTTC
many	TRBJ1-1	TRBV14	TRBD1	CASSQDWPGQTNTEAFF	TGTGCCAGCAGCCAAGATTGGCCGGGACAGACGAACACTGAAGCTTTCTTT
many	TRBJ2-7	TRBV28	TRBD2	CASSHLMASGTYEQYF	TGTGCCAGCAGCCACCTGATGGCTAGCGGGACATACGAGCAGTACTTC
few	TRBJ2-7	TRBV14	-	CASSLYRDSYEQYF	TGTGCCAGCAGCCTCTACCGGGACTCCTACGAGCAGTACTTC
many	TRBJ1-6	TRBV15	-	CATSRDLGSYNSPLHF	TGTGCCACCAGCAGAGATCTGGGCTCCTATAATTCACCCCTCCACTTT
few	TRBJ2-5	TRBV9	TRBD1	CASSVGGQARETQYF	TGTGCCAGCAGCGTAGGGGGACAGGCAAGAGAGACCCAGTACTTC
-	TRBJ2-5	TRBV6-1	-	CASSGPQETQYF	TGTGCCAGCAGTGGCCCCCAAGAGACCCAATACTTC
many	TRBJ1-2	TRBV5-1	-	CASHSTGYGYTF	TGCGCCAGCCATTCAACAGGATATGGCTACACCTTC